This is a list of T cell receptor beta chains from one sample in a study of cytomegalovirus exposure and HLA in healthy donors. TCRdb's table, derived via immunoSEQ multiplex PCR, lists solely in-frame clones and lacks some. This table holds some 200,000 clones, 80% found once. Sequenced sample: PBMCs. These receptors all come from a boy between 10 and 17 years old in good health and CMV-seronegative. Both conserved end residues are part of each CDR3. The D gene is left open where the match is weak. A row's size may be missing; if present it is once, few, many or a size class.

>TRBJ2-7|TRBV7-9|NA|NA
TGTGCCAGCAGCTTAGGGCAGGAATTCTCCTACGAGCAGTACTTC
CASSLGQEFSYEQYF
>TRBJ1-2|TRBV5-1|once|TRBD1
TGCGCCAGCAGCGAACGGCAGGGGGCGAATGGCTACACCTTC
CASSERQGANGYTF
>TRBJ2-7|TRBV27|NA|NA
TGTGCCAGCATCCAAACCCGAGCCGGCTACGAGCAGTACTTC
CASIQTRAGYEQYF
>TRBJ1-2|TRBV19|NA|NA
TGTGCCAGTAGTTCCGACAGGAACGTCTACACTAACTATGGCTACACCTTC
CASSSDRNVYTNYGYTF
>TRBJ1-2|TRBV7-2|NA|NA
TGTGCCAGCAGCTTTGGACCGCTCGGGGAGGTAAACAAGAATGGCTACACCTTC
CASSFGPLGEVNKNGYTF
>TRBJ1-2|TRBV13|NA|TRBD1
TGTGCCAGCAGCTTAGGACAGGGGTCTCGCTATGGCTACACCTTC
CASSLGQGSRYGYTF
>TRBJ1-1|TRBV6-1|NA|NA
TGTGCCAGCAGCCAGTCAGGGGCAGCTGAAGCTTTCTTT
CASSQSGAAEAFF
>TRBJ2-1|TRBV21-1|NA|NA
TGTGCCAGCAGCCTCTGGACTAGCGGGGGGTTATATGAGCAGTTCTTC
CASSLWTSGGLYEQFF
>TRBJ2-3|TRBV5-4|NA|TRBD2
TGTGCCAGCAGCTTCCCTAGCGGGGGGAACCTCCGCACAGATACGCAGTATTTT
CASSFPSGGNLRTDTQYF
>TRBJ1-1|TRBV4-2|NA|NA
TGTGCCAGCAGCCAACAAAAACAGGGACCTGAAGCTTTCTTT
CASSQQKQGPEAFF
>TRBJ1-1|TRBV6-5|NA|NA
TGTGCCAGCAGCCGTACGTTAGTAAACACTGAAGCTTTCTTT
CASSRTLVNTEAFF
>TRBJ1-4|TRBV6-4|NA|NA
TGTGCCAGCAGTGTGGACAGTGGAGAGAAACTGTTTTTT
CASSVDSGEKLFF
>TRBJ1-1|TRBV15|NA|NA
TGTGCCACCAGCAGAGATCGCGCCGGAGCGAACACTGAAGCTTTCTTT
CATSRDRAGANTEAFF
>TRBJ1-1|TRBV6-1|NA|NA
TGTGCCAGCAGTGAAGTGGGTTTCGGGACTGAAGCTTTCTTT
CASSEVGFGTEAFF
>TRBJ2-7|TRBV6-1|NA|TRBD2
TGTGCCAGCAGAGGACTAGCGCATTTCCCCTACGAGCAGTACTTC
CASRGLAHFPYEQYF
>TRBJ2-7|TRBV2|NA|TRBD2
TGTGCCAGCAGTGAACCTCGGGCTAGCGGAACCTACGAGCAGTACTTC
CASSEPRASGTYEQYF
>TRBJ1-1|TRBV19|NA|NA
TGTGCCAGTACCCCTCTGATGACAGCGAACACTGAAGCTTTCTTT
CASTPLMTANTEAFF
>TRBJ2-1|TRBV9|NA|TRBD2
TGTGCCAGCAGCGTAATAGCGGGAGGGGGAAGCTCCTACAATGAGCAGTTCTTC
CASSVIAGGGSSYNEQFF
>TRBJ1-2|TRBV19|NA|TRBD1
TGTGCCAGTAGTGCGACAGGGGTGAGCTATGGCTACACCTTC
CASSATGVSYGYTF
>TRBJ1-6|TRBV5-6|NA|TRBD1
TGTGCCAGCAGCGGGTTCCGGGACAGGGGGCGCCTCCATTCACCCCTCCACTTT
CASSGFRDRGRLHSPLHF
>TRBJ1-5|TRBV30|NA|NA
TGTGCCTGGACAGGGAATAGCAATCAGCCCCAGCATTTT
CAWTGNSNQPQHF
>TRBJ1-5|TRBV19|NA|NA
TGTGCCAGTACCTTCGAACGACGGGGGAATCAGCCCCAGCATTTT
CASTFERRGNQPQHF
>TRBJ2-1|TRBV5-4|NA|TRBD1
TGTGCCAGCAGCCGTCCCGGGACAGGGGTTCGAGAGCAGTTCTTC
CASSRPGTGVREQFF
>TRBJ2-2|TRBV15|NA|TRBD2
TGTGCCACCCGTAGCGGGAGAGGCGGGGAGCTGTTTTTT
CATRSGRGGELFF
>TRBJ2-1|TRBV7-9|NA|TRBD2
TGTGCCAGCAGCCTCGGGGACTATCGACCCTACAATGAGCAGTTCTTC
CASSLGDYRPYNEQFF
>TRBJ2-7|TRBV27|few|TRBD2
TGTGCCAGCAGTCTGGGACTAGGCCACGAGCAGTACTTC
CASSLGLGHEQYF
>TRBJ1-1|TRBV7-3|NA|TRBD1
TGTGCCAGCAGCCCGAGGACAGGGAGGTTCGCTGAAGCTTTCTTT
CASSPRTGRFAEAFF
>TRBJ1-2|TRBV19|NA|NA
TGTGCCAGTAGTACTGGGACACCTTATGGCTACACCTTC
CASSTGTPYGYTF
>TRBJ2-5|TRBV7-3|NA|TRBD2
TGTGCCAGCAGCTTAACGGCTAGCGGGAGTGCAGAGACCCAGTACTTC
CASSLTASGSAETQYF
>TRBJ2-7|TRBV19|NA|NA
TGTGCCAGTAGTATCGTACAGGACTCCTACGAGCAGTACTTC
CASSIVQDSYEQYF
>TRBJ1-1|TRBV29-1|NA|TRBD1
TGCAGCGTTCCGACAGGGGACCGAATGGAAGCTTTCTTT
CSVPTGDRMEAFF
>TRBJ2-7|TRBV30|NA|TRBD1
TGTGCCTGGAGTGTATCCCCCACAGGGGACGAGCAGTACTTC
CAWSVSPTGDEQYF
>TRBJ1-4|TRBV19|NA|TRBD1
TGTGCCAGTAGTTTCTTGACAGGGGGCGGTGAAAAACTGTTTTTT
CASSFLTGGGEKLFF
>TRBJ1-4|TRBV6-1|NA|TRBD1
TGTGCCAGCACCTTTGGGACAGCCCTAATAGAAAAACTGTTTTTT
CASTFGTALIEKLFF
>TRBJ1-1|TRBV7-9|NA|NA
TGTGCCAGCAGCTTAGGGCGACAGGACTACACTGAAGCTTTCTTT
CASSLGRQDYTEAFF
>TRBJ2-1|TRBV27|few|TRBD1
TGTGCCAGCAGTGTCCAACAGGGGACAACAGTTTACGGTTTGAATGAGCAGTTCTTC
CASSVQQGTTVYGLNEQFF
>TRBJ1-2|TRBV5-1|NA|NA
TGCGCCAGCAAGGTCAGCAGGGGCGCAGGGGATGGCTACACCTTC
CASKVSRGAGDGYTF
>TRBJ2-7|TRBV18|NA|TRBD1
TGTGCCAGCTCTCTACCTAAATGGACAGGGAATTTCACGGCCTACGAGCAGTACTTC
CASSLPKWTGNFTAYEQYF
>TRBJ2-1|TRBV10-3|NA|TRBD2
TGTGCCATCAGTGCTTGGGTTGATGGCGGGAGTTCCTACAATGAGCAGTTCTTC
CAISAWVDGGSSYNEQFF
>TRBJ1-6|TRBV7-3|NA|NA
TGTGCCAGCAGCTTAAGGCCGGGGGCACCCCTCCACTTT
CASSLRPGAPLHF
>TRBJ2-1|TRBV19|NA|TRBD2
TGTGCCAGTAGTATAGGGCTAGCGGGAGGTCACAATGAGCAGTTCTTC
CASSIGLAGGHNEQFF
>TRBJ1-2|TRBV6-6|NA|NA
TGTGCCAGCAGAAGGGGCCCTTCGGCCATTGGCTACACCTTC
CASRRGPSAIGYTF
>TRBJ1-2|TRBV29-1|NA|TRBD1
TGCAGCGCTCCCGGGACAGGGGAAAACTATGGCTACACCTTC
CSAPGTGENYGYTF
>TRBJ2-2|TRBV9|NA|NA
TGTGCCAGCAGCGTAGTCGGGACACAAGCGAACACCGGGGAGCTGTTTTTT
CASSVVGTQANTGELFF
>TRBJ2-3|TRBV7-2|NA|NA
TGTGCCAGCAGCTTAGTTGGGGGCAGAGATACGCAGTATTTT
CASSLVGGRDTQYF